The clone carrying this T cell receptor beta chain was seen a few times. This entry comes from a study of T-cell memory formation after mild COVID-19. The wider study: TCR clustering was largely donor specific.

TCRdb independently ran MiXCR on the 5' RACE reads; one entry per CDR3 protein. The sample has about 340,000 distinct CDR3 sequences, 20% to 25% seen once. The V and J ends lost 5 bases and 7 bases respectively, with 12 bases between them. Germline CDR1 LGHDT, CDR2 YNNKEL (reference sequence). The CDR3 is made up of 13 amino acids. The V gene is TRBV3-1, the J gene TRBJ1-5; maybe TRBD1 (6 bases). The clonotype comes from an adult woman who had mild COVID-19 (a few samples of this study predate the infection). Cell type and time point are not known. Sequencing was done on a sample of PBMCs or a T cell subset sorted from them (not recorded which). The CDR3 DNA follows: TGTGCCAGCAGCTGGGACACGCGGCAGCCCCAGCATTTT. It is translated as CASSWDTRQPQHF.